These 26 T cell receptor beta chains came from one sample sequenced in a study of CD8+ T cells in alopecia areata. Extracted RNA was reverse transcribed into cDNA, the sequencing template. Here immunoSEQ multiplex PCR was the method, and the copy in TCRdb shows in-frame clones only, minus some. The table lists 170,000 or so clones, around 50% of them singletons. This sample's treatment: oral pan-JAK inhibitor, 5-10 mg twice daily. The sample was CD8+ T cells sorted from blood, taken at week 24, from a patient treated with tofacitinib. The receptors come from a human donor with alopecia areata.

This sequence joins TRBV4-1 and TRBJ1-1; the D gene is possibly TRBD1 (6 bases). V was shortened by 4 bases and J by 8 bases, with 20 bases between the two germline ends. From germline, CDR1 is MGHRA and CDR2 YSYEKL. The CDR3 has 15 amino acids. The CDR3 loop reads CASSLRPLGDREAFF. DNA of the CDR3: TGCGCCAGCAGCCTTAGACCGCTCGGTGACAGGGAAGCTTTCTTT.

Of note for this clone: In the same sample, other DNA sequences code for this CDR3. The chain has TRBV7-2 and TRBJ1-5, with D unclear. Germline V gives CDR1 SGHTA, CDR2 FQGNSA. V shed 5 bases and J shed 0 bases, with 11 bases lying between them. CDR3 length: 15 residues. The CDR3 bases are TGTGCCAGCAGCCCCGGTGGATATAGCAATCAGCCCCAGCATTTT. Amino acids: CASSPGGYSNQPQHF.

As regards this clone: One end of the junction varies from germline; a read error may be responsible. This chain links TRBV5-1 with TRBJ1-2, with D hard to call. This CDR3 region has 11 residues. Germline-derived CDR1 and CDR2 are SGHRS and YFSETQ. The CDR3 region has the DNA TGCGCCAGCAGCTTGGGGCTCGAGTGGGCCTTC. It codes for CASSLGLEWAF.

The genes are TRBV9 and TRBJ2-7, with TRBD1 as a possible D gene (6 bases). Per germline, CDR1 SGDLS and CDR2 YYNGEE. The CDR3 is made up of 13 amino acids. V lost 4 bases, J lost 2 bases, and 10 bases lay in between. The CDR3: CASSPGQPYEQYF. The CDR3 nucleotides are TGTGCCAGCAGCCCTGGACAGCCCTACGAGCAGTACTTC.

CDR3 coding DNA: TGCGCCAGCAGCTTTGGGTCGAGCTCCTACGAGCAGTACTTC. It codes for CASSFGSSSYEQYF. The rearrangement joins TRBV5-1 to TRBJ2-7; D is unresolved. Germline V gene sequence: CDR1 SGHRS, CDR2 YFSETQ. This CDR3 spans 14 amino acids. With 2 bases removed from V and 0 bases from J, the gap between germline ends came to 9 bases.

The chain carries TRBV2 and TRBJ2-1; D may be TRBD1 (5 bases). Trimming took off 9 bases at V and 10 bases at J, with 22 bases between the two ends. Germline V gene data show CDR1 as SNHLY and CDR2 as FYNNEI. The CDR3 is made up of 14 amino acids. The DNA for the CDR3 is TGTGCCAGACGAACTTATACGGACACATTGGAGCAGTTCTTC. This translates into CARRTYTDTLEQFF.

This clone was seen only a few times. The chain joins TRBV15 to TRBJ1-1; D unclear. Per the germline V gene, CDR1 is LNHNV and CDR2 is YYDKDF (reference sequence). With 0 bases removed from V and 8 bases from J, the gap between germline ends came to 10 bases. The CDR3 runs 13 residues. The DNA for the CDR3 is TGTGCCACCAGCAGAGATACTGCCAGGGAAGCTTTCTTT. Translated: CATSRDTAREAFF.

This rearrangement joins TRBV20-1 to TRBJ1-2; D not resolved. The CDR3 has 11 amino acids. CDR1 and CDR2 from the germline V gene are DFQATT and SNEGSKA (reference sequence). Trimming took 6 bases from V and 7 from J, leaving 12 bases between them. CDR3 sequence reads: CSAGSLIGYTF. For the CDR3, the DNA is TGCAGTGCCGGCTCCCTAATTGGCTACACCTTC.

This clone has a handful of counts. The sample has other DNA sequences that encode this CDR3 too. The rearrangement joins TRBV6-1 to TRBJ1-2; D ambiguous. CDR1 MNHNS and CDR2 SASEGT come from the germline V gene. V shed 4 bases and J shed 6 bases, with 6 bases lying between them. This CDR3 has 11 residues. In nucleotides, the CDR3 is TGTGCCAGCAGTGGGGGAAATGGCTACACCTTC. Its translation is CASSGGNGYTF.

This chain's CDR3 is CASSPAPADLTDTQYF. In DNA form, the CDR3 reads TGTGCCAGCAGTCCAGCACCTGCAGACCTCACAGATACGCAGTATTTT. This sequence joins TRBV27 and TRBJ2-3; D is unresolved. The CDR3 loop spans 16 amino acids. CDR1 and CDR2 from the germline V gene are MNHEY and SMNVEV (reference sequence). Trimming removed 5 bases from V and 2 bases from J, with 17 bases in between.

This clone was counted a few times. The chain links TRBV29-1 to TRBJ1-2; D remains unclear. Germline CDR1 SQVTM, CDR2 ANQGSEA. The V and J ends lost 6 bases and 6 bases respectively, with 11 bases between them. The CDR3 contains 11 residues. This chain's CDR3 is CSVPGFDGYTF. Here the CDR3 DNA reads TGCAGCGTGCCCGGATTCGATGGCTACACCTTC.

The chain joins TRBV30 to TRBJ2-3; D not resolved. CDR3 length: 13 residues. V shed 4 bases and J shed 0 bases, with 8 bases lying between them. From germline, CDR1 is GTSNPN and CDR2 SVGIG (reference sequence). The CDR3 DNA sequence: TGTGCCTGGAACGCCCTCAGCACAGATACGCAGTATTTT. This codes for CAWNALSTDTQYF.

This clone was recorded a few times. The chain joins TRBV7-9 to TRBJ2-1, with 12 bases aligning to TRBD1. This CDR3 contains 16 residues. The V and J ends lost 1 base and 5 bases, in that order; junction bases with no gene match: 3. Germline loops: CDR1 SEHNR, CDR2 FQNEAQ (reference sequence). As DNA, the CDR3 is TGTGCCAGCAGCTTAGGGGACAGGGGGCTGAACAATGAGCAGTTCTTC. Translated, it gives CASSLGDRGLNNEQFF.

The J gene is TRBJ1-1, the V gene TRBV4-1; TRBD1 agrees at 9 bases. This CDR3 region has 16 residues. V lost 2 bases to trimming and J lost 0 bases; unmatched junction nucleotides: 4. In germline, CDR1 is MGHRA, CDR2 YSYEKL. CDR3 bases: TGCGCCAGCAGCCAAACAGGGGGCGGAATGAACACTGAAGCTTTCTTT. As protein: CASSQTGGGMNTEAFF.

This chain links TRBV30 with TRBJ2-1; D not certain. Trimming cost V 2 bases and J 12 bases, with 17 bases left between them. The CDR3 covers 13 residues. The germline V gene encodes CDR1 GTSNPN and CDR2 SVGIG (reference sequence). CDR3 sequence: CAWSTSNGEGQFF. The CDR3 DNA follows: TGTGCCTGGAGTACCTCCAATGGGGAAGGGCAGTTCTTC.

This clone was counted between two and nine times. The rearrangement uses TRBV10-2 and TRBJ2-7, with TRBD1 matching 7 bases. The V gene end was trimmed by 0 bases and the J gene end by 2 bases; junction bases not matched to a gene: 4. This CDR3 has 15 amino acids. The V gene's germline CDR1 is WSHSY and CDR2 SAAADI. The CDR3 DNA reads TGCGCCAGCAGTGAGTCAGACAGGGCGGCCTACGAGCAGTACTTC. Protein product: CASSESDRAAYEQYF.

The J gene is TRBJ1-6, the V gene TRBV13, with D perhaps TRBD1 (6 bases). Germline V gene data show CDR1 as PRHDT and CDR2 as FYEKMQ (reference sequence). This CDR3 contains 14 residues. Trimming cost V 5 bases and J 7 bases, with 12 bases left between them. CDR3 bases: TGTGCCAGCAGCCACAGGGCGGCGAATTCACCCCTCCACTTT. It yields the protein CASSHRAANSPLHF.

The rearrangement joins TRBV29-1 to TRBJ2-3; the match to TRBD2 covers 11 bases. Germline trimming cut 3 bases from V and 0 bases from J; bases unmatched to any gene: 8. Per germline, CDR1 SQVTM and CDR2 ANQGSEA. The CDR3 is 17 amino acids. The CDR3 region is CSVDGTSGYSSTDTQYF. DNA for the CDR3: TGCAGCGTTGACGGGACTAGCGGTTACTCTAGCACAGATACGCAGTATTTT.

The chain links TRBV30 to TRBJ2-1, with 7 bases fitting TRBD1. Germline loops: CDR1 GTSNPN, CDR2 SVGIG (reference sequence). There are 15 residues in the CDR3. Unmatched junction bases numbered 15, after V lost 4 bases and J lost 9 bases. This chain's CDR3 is CAWTNVGGIIGEQFF. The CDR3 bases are TGTGCCTGGACAAATGTAGGGGGCATCATTGGTGAGCAGTTCTTC.

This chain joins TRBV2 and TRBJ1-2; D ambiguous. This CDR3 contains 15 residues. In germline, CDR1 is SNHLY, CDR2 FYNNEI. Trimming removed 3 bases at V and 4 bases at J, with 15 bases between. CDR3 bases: TGTGCCAGCAGTGAGGCCCGTTCCACCATCTATGGCTACACCTTC. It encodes CASSEARSTIYGYTF.

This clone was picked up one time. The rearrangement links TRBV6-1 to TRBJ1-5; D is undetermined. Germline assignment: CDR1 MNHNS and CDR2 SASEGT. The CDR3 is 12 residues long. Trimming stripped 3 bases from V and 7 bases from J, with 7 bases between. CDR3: CASSELPQPQHF. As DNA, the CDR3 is TGTGCCAGCAGTGAGCTCCCCCAGCCCCAGCATTTT.

CDR3 sequence reads: CASRPPSGEVEQFF. The CDR3 nucleotides read TGTGCCAGCAGGCCCCCTAGCGGGGAGGTTGAGCAGTTCTTC. The rearrangement joins TRBV27 to TRBJ2-1; 9 bases align to TRBD2. The germline V gene has CDR1 MNHEY and CDR2 SMNVEV (reference sequence). V was pared by 6 bases and J by 9 bases, with 9 bases of the junction left unmatched. The CDR3 runs to 14 residues.

This CDR3 is CASSFGGLGTDTQYF. CDR3 DNA sequence: TGTGCCAGCAGCTTTGGTGGCCTCGGCACAGATACGCAGTATTTT. This chain joins TRBV7-6 and TRBJ2-3; no reliable D call. CDR3 length equals 15 residues. V was clipped by 3 bases and J by 1 base, with 11 bases between them. Germline V gene sequence: CDR1 SGHVS, CDR2 FNYEAQ.

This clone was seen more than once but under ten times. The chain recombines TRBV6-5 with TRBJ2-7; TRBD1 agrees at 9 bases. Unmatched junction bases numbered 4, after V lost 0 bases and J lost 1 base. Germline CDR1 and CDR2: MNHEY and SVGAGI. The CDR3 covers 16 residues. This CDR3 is CASSYSMDRGSYEQYF. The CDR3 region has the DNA TGTGCCAGCAGTTACTCGATGGACAGGGGATCCTACGAGCAGTACTTC.

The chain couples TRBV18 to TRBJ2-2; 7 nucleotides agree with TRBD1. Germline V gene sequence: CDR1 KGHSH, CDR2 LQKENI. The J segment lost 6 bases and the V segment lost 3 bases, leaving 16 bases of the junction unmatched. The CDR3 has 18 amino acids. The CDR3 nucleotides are TGTGCCAGCTCACCCACCCATCTCGGGACAGACATCTCCGGGGAGCTGTTTTTT. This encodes CASSPTHLGTDISGELFF.

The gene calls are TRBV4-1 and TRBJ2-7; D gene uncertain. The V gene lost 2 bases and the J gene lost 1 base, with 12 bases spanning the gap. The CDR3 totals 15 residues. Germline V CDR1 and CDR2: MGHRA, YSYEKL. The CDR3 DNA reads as TGCGCCAGCAGCCAACACCCGTTGGGATCCTACGAGCAGTACTTC. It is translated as CASSQHPLGSYEQYF.